A selection of T cell receptor beta chains follows, all from one sample in a study of identical twins. TCRdb analysed the 5' RACE reads with MiXCR anew, one entry per CDR3 protein. The table records hundreds of thousands of distinct CDR3 sequences, 20% to 25% of them present only once. This sample was also put to use in a study of T cells expressing NK-cell markers.

Sequencing used CD4+ T cells sorted from blood. Source of these receptors: a woman aged 18-29 years in good health. Each CDR3 is given with its conserved first and last residue. D genes are given only for firm matches. Only some rows state a clone size, as once, few, many or a class for expanded clones.

V gene: TRBV29-1; D gene: TRBD2; J gene: TRBJ2-3; clone size: -; CDR3 protein: CSVERTAGGYTQYF; CDR3 DNA: TGCAGCGTTGAACGGACAGCGGGAGGGTATACGCAGTATTTT
V gene: TRBV7-2; D gene: -; J gene: TRBJ2-7; clone size: -; CDR3 protein: CASSLEWGRAGYEQYF; CDR3 DNA: TGTGCCAGCAGCTTAGAGTGGGGACGGGCCGGGTACGAGCAGTACTTC
V gene: TRBV10-3; D gene: -; J gene: TRBJ1-5; clone size: -; CDR3 protein: CAISESGGTNQPQHF; CDR3 DNA: TGTGCCATCAGTGAGTCGGGGGGGACTAATCAGCCCCAGCATTTT
V gene: TRBV9; D gene: -; J gene: TRBJ1-1; clone size: -; CDR3 protein: CASSVSTGNTEAFF; CDR3 DNA: TGTGCCAGCAGCGTATCTACAGGGAACACTGAAGCTTTCTTT
V gene: TRBV30; D gene: TRBD1; J gene: TRBJ1-2; clone size: -; CDR3 protein: CAWSLLTGTALKGYTF; CDR3 DNA: TGTGCCTGGAGTCTCTTAACCGGGACAGCCCTCAAGGGCTACACCTTC
V gene: TRBV3-1; D gene: -; J gene: TRBJ2-7; clone size: many; CDR3 protein: CASSQGREQYF; CDR3 DNA: TGTGCCAGCAGCCAGGGGCGCGAGCAGTACTTC
V gene: TRBV12-3/TRBV12-4; D gene: -; J gene: TRBJ2-5; clone size: few; CDR3 protein: CASSLASQGTQYF; CDR3 DNA: TGTGCCAGCAGTTTAGCGTCACAGGGCACCCAGTACTTC
V gene: TRBV6-2/TRBV6-3; D gene: TRBD2; J gene: TRBJ2-1; clone size: -; CDR3 protein: CASNGGTSGRDEQFF; CDR3 DNA: TGTGCCAGCAATGGGGGGACTAGCGGGAGAGATGAGCAGTTCTTC
V gene: TRBV12-3/TRBV12-4; D gene: -; J gene: TRBJ1-1; clone size: few; CDR3 protein: CASSKDRANTEAFF; CDR3 DNA: TGTGCCAGCAGTAAGGACAGAGCGAACACTGAAGCTTTCTTT
V gene: TRBV4-2; D gene: -; J gene: TRBJ1-5; clone size: -; CDR3 protein: CASSQAVREQPQHF; CDR3 DNA: TGTGCCAGCAGCCAAGCGGTAAGGGAACAGCCCCAGCATTTT
V gene: TRBV21-1; D gene: -; J gene: TRBJ2-6; clone size: -; CDR3 protein: CASSKHTAGNLSGANVLTF; CDR3 DNA: TGTGCCAGCAGCAAACATACGGCAGGGAATCTCTCTGGGGCCAACGTCCTGACTTTC
V gene: TRBV7-2; D gene: -; J gene: TRBJ2-1; clone size: -; CDR3 protein: CASSLGSRDYEQFF; CDR3 DNA: TGTGCCAGCAGCTTGGGCAGTCGAGACTATGAGCAGTTCTTC
V gene: TRBV30; D gene: TRBD1; J gene: TRBJ1-2; clone size: few; CDR3 protein: CAWARDSLYGYTF; CDR3 DNA: TGTGCCTGGGCCCGGGACAGCCTCTATGGCTACACCTTC
V gene: TRBV9; D gene: -; J gene: TRBJ2-2; clone size: -; CDR3 protein: CASSVGIRQRKDGELFF; CDR3 DNA: TGTGCCAGCAGCGTAGGCATTAGACAGCGCAAAGACGGGGAGCTGTTTTTT
V gene: TRBV7-2; D gene: -; J gene: TRBJ2-3; clone size: -; CDR3 protein: CASSLWGSTQYF; CDR3 DNA: TGTGCCAGCAGCTTATGGGGTTCTACGCAGTATTTT
V gene: TRBV11-3; D gene: -; J gene: TRBJ1-1; clone size: -; CDR3 protein: CASRQTGEAFF; CDR3 DNA: TGTGCCAGCAGGCAAACAGGTGAAGCTTTCTTT
V gene: TRBV12-3/TRBV12-4; D gene: -; J gene: TRBJ2-3; clone size: -; CDR3 protein: CASSLAGSPDTQYF; CDR3 DNA: TGTGCCAGCAGTTTAGCGGGGAGCCCAGATACGCAGTATTTT
V gene: TRBV5-6; D gene: -; J gene: TRBJ2-1; clone size: -; CDR3 protein: CAWGSYNEQFF; CDR3 DNA: TGTGCCTGGGGTTCCTACAATGAGCAGTTCTTC
V gene: TRBV7-3; D gene: -; J gene: TRBJ2-1; clone size: -; CDR3 protein: CASSAQGSSYNEQFF; CDR3 DNA: TGTGCCAGCAGCGCTCAGGGGAGCTCCTACAATGAGCAGTTCTTC
V gene: TRBV28; D gene: -; J gene: TRBJ2-3; clone size: -; CDR3 protein: CASKPILRDTQYF; CDR3 DNA: TGTGCCAGCAAACCGATCCTTAGGGATACGCAGTATTTT
V gene: TRBV12-3/TRBV12-4; D gene: -; J gene: TRBJ2-2; clone size: few; CDR3 protein: CASLLRAVSTGELFF; CDR3 DNA: TGTGCCAGCCTCCTCCGGGCTGTTAGCACCGGGGAGCTGTTTTTT
V gene: TRBV15; D gene: -; J gene: TRBJ1-2; clone size: -; CDR3 protein: CATSTQGGVDGYTF; CDR3 DNA: TGTGCCACCAGCACCCAGGGCGGGGTAGATGGCTACACCTTC
V gene: TRBV5-1; D gene: TRBD1; J gene: TRBJ2-1; clone size: few; CDR3 protein: CASSQQDRDKEFF; CDR3 DNA: TGCGCCAGCAGCCAACAGGACAGGGATAAGGAGTTCTTC
V gene: TRBV20-1; D gene: TRBD1; J gene: TRBJ1-2; clone size: few; CDR3 protein: CSALDRTNYGYTF; CDR3 DNA: TGCAGTGCTCTGGACAGGACTAACTATGGCTACACCTTC
V gene: TRBV15; D gene: -; J gene: TRBJ1-3; clone size: -; CDR3 protein: CATSIDRSGNTIYF; CDR3 DNA: TGTGCCACCAGCATAGACAGATCTGGAAACACCATATATTTT
V gene: TRBV5-6; D gene: -; J gene: TRBJ2-1; clone size: -; CDR3 protein: CASSLVLVDGEQFF; CDR3 DNA: TGTGCCAGCAGCTTGGTACTAGTCGACGGGGAGCAGTTCTTC
V gene: TRBV6-1; D gene: -; J gene: TRBJ2-3; clone size: few; CDR3 protein: CASKPRLGTDTQYF; CDR3 DNA: TGTGCCAGCAAACCTCGCCTAGGCACAGATACGCAGTATTTT
V gene: TRBV3-1; D gene: -; J gene: TRBJ1-1; clone size: -; CDR3 protein: CASSMSELNTEAFF; CDR3 DNA: TGTGCCAGCAGCATGTCTGAATTGAACACTGAAGCTTTCTTT
V gene: TRBV29-1; D gene: -; J gene: TRBJ1-2; clone size: few; CDR3 protein: CSVGESYGYTF; CDR3 DNA: TGCAGCGTTGGGGAGAGCTATGGCTACACCTTC
V gene: TRBV7-2; D gene: TRBD1; J gene: TRBJ2-7; clone size: -; CDR3 protein: CASRRHGGTGGYEQYF; CDR3 DNA: TGTGCCAGCAGGCGACACGGGGGGACAGGGGGCTACGAGCAGTACTTC
V gene: TRBV30; D gene: -; J gene: TRBJ2-1; clone size: -; CDR3 protein: CAWSMRGPYNEQFF; CDR3 DNA: TGTGCCTGGAGTATGAGAGGCCCCTACAATGAGCAGTTCTTC
V gene: TRBV9; D gene: -; J gene: TRBJ2-7; clone size: few; CDR3 protein: CASSSHTPTVPHEQYF; CDR3 DNA: TGTGCCAGCAGCTCACATACCCCTACAGTTCCCCACGAGCAGTACTTC
V gene: TRBV5-4; D gene: -; J gene: TRBJ2-5; clone size: -; CDR3 protein: CASSFFVRGQETQYF; CDR3 DNA: TGTGCCAGCAGCTTCTTCGTCCGGGGACAAGAGACCCAGTACTTC
V gene: TRBV18; D gene: -; J gene: TRBJ2-7; clone size: -; CDR3 protein: CASSPPPGQGEYEQYF; CDR3 DNA: TGTGCCAGCTCACCACCACCGGGACAAGGGGAATACGAGCAGTACTTC
V gene: TRBV5-1; D gene: -; J gene: TRBJ1-4; clone size: few; CDR3 protein: CASRVTGRWKYEKLFF; CDR3 DNA: TGCGCCAGCAGAGTGACAGGACGTTGGAAGTATGAAAAACTGTTTTTT
V gene: TRBV5-1; D gene: TRBD2; J gene: TRBJ2-1; clone size: many; CDR3 protein: CASSPPPLTSAGEDEQFF; CDR3 DNA: TGCGCCAGCAGCCCCCCACCCCTGACTAGCGCCGGAGAGGATGAGCAGTTCTTC
V gene: TRBV12-3/TRBV12-4; D gene: -; J gene: TRBJ1-1; clone size: few; CDR3 protein: CASSPRTEEAFF; CDR3 DNA: TGTGCCAGCAGTCCCCGGACAGAAGAAGCTTTCTTT
V gene: TRBV7-2; D gene: TRBD1; J gene: TRBJ1-2; clone size: -; CDR3 protein: CASSPYTQGDYGYTF; CDR3 DNA: TGTGCCAGCAGCCCCTACACTCAGGGGGACTATGGCTACACCTTC
V gene: TRBV5-8; D gene: TRBD2; J gene: TRBJ2-1; clone size: many; CDR3 protein: CASTRLVGVAGTYNEQFF; CDR3 DNA: TGTGCCAGCACCCGACTGGTGGGGGTAGCGGGAACCTACAATGAGCAGTTCTTC
V gene: TRBV5-1; D gene: -; J gene: TRBJ2-3; clone size: many; CDR3 protein: CASSLSGTDTQYF; CDR3 DNA: TGTGCCAGCAGCTTGAGCGGCACAGATACGCAGTATTTT
V gene: TRBV6-1; D gene: TRBD1; J gene: TRBJ2-1; clone size: -; CDR3 protein: CASRHVGTASTGEQFF; CDR3 DNA: TGTGCCAGCAGACACGTGGGGACAGCCTCTACAGGAGAGCAGTTCTTC
V gene: TRBV7-8; D gene: -; J gene: TRBJ1-5; clone size: many; CDR3 protein: CASSLGPRNQPQHF; CDR3 DNA: TGTGCCAGCAGCTTAGGGCCCCGGAATCAGCCCCAGCATTTT